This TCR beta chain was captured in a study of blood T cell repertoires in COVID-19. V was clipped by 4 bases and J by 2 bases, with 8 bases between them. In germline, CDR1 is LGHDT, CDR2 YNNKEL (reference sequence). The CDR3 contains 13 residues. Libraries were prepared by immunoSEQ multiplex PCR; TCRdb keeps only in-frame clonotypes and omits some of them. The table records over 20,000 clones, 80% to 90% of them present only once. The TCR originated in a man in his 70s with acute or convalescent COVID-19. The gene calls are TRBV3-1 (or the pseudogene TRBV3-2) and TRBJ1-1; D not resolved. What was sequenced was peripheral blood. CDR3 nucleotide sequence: TGTGCCAGCAGCCCCCCAGAAAACACTGAAGCTTTCTTT. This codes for CASSPPENTEAFF.